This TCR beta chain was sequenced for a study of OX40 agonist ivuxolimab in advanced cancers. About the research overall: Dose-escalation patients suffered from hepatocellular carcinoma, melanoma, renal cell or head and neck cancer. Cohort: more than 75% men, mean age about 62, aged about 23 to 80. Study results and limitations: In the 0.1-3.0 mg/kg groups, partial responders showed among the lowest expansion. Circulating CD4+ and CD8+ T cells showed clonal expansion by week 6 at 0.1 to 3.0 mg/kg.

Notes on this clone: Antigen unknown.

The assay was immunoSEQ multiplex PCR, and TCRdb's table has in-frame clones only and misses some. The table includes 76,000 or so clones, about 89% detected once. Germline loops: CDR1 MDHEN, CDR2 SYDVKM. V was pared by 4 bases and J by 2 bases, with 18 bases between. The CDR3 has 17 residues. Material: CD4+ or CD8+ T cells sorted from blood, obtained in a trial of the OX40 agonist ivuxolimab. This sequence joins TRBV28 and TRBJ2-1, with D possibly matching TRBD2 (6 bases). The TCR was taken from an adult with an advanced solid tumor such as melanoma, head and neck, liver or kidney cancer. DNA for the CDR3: TGTGCCAGCAGTTCCATATCTAGCGACTGGACCTACAATGAGCAGTTCTTC. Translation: CASSSISSDWTYNEQFF.